These 8 T cell receptor beta chains originate from one sample sequenced in a study of CD8 T cells in ankylosing spondylitis. TCRdb called the 5' RACE reads again in MiXCR, with one record for every CDR3 protein. The sample records 30,000 to 45,000 distinct CDR3 sequences, 10% to 15% being singletons. The sample was synovial fluid, either unsorted or a sorted T cell fraction (not recorded which). Every receptor here comes from a male donor with ankylosing spondylitis.

The chain recombines TRBV6-1 with TRBJ2-1; 12 bases align to TRBD2. The length of the CDR3 is 18 residues. Trimming at V came to 7 bases and at J to 6 bases, leaving 16 bases not matched to a gene. Germline CDR1 is MNHNS and CDR2 is SASEGT. CDR3 nucleotide sequence: TGTGCCAGCACCAAGACGGGACTAGCGGGTCCTCAGGGCAATGAGCAGTTCTTC. As protein: CASTKTGLAGPQGNEQFF.

This clonotype was observed at least ten times. This chain's CDR3 is CASSLGGGGEQYF. In nucleotides, the CDR3 is TGTGCCAGCAGCTTAGGCGGGGGTGGCGAGCAGTACTTC. The chain couples TRBV7-9 to TRBJ2-7; TRBD2 agrees at 7 bases. The CDR3 sequence is 13 residues long. Trimming cost V 1 base and J 6 bases; bases outside gene matches: 3. CDR1 SEHNR and CDR2 FQNEAQ come from the germline V gene (reference sequence).

This rearrangement joins TRBV12-3 or TRBV12-4 to TRBJ1-1; no clear D. V shed 6 bases and J shed 10 bases, with 12 bases lying between them. There are 11 residues in the CDR3. DNA of the CDR3: TGTGCCAGCAGCTACACCCTAGGAGCTTTCTTT. It encodes CASSYTLGAFF.

This clonotype was detected a few times. The chain recombines TRBV6-2 or TRBV6-3 with TRBJ2-5; possibly TRBD1 or TRBD2 for D (5 bases each). The V gene's germline CDR1 is MNHEY and CDR2 SVGEGT. This CDR3 has 14 amino acids. V gave up 8 bases and J gave up 6 bases, with 19 bases separating them. The CDR3 sequence: CASGTEGQGKTQYF. The CDR3 DNA follows: TGTGCCAGCGGCACTGAGGGGCAAGGGAAGACCCAGTACTTC.

This clonotype was seen at least ten times. This chain joins TRBV4-3 and TRBJ2-7; the match to TRBD2 covers 7 bases. V was pared by 3 bases and J by 4 bases, with 6 bases of the junction left unmatched. The CDR3 consists of 14 residues. In germline, CDR1 is LGHNA, CDR2 YSLEER. The CDR3 coding sequence is TGCGCCAGCAGCCATGGGGAGGGAAGTTACGAGCAGTACTTC. This encodes CASSHGEGSYEQYF.

This clonotype was seen at least ten times. CDR3 bases: TGTGCCACCAGTCGAAACAGGGACCAAGAGACCCAGTACTTC. It specifies CATSRNRDQETQYF. The J gene is TRBJ2-5, the V gene TRBV24-1, with D maybe TRBD1 (6 bases). The CDR3 consists of 14 residues. Trimming took off 6 bases at V and 0 bases at J, with 10 bases between the two ends. Germline V gives CDR1 KGHDR, CDR2 SFDVKD.

The rearrangement joins TRBV5-5 to TRBJ1-1; a weak D match, TRBD1 (5 bases). CDR3 length: 16 residues. Germline assignment: CDR1 SGHKS and CDR2 YYEKEE (reference sequence). V gave up 0 bases and J gave up 5 bases, with 17 bases separating them. CDR3 sequence: CASSLVLVTRGTEAFF. The CDR3 DNA reads as TGTGCCAGCAGCTTGGTGCTCGTTACCCGGGGGACTGAAGCTTTCTTT.

The chain employs TRBV28 and TRBJ1-1; maybe TRBD1 (5 bases). The germline CDR1 and CDR2 sequences are MDHEN and SYDVKM. The CDR3 sequence is 16 residues long. Trimming pared 5 bases from V and 1 base from J, leaving 17 bases between. The CDR3 bases are TGTGCCAGCAGTCTGGCCGGGGGAAGGGGGAACACTGAAGCTTTCTTT. This gives the protein CASSLAGGRGNTEAFF.